This record concerns one TCR beta chain sequence. Its antigen is still unknown. Base qualities are not at hand, and no much larger clone is one base apart. The entry originates in a study of CD4 T cells in relation to SARS-CoV-2 and coronaviruses (dated by TCRdb to about 2021). Background for the entire study: In the ViraFEST assay, PBMCs were cultured with antigen for under eleven days, after which TCR beta CDR3s were sequenced to identify clonal expansions specific to the antigen. An HIV-1 Nef peptide pool or a no-peptide culture served as the negative reference condition. HLA restriction was mapped for shared crossreactive spike epitopes using patient-derived lymphoblastoid cell lines. Memory CD4+ T cell crossreactivity between SARS-CoV-2 and common cold coronavirus spike proteins was assessed at the TCR clonotype level in the study. The Adaptive Biotechnologies TCR-sequencing kit was used to sequence samples from a few pre-COVID donors and the naive versus memory experiments, whereas other data were Illumina-based. A different TCR-beta assay, based on Illumina, was used to sequence expansion assays from other donors in the study. Overall results and qualifications from the work: Because no donor provided both pre-pandemic and post-infection samples, tracing the source of pre-existing responses was limited. In roughly two thirds of donors, memory CD4+ clonotypes turned up that crossrecognized SARS-CoV-2 and at least one common cold coronavirus spike. Crossreactivity analysis centred on spike protein, so crossreactivity against other viral proteins was not assessed. Compared with monoreactive clones, crossreactive clones had significantly weaker SARS-CoV-2-driven expansion, a result consistent with antigenic imprinting. The study was constrained by small numbers of patients and of tested TCRs.

Libraries were prepared through the immunoSEQ multiplex PCR assay. The original pipeline was this. Preprocessing removed nonproductive sequences and CDR3s not starting with C, not ending with F or W, or shorter than 7 amino acids. The MANAFEST web app identified antigen-specific clonotypes based on expansion compared with the reference and other culture wells. A clone counted as positive if significantly expanded in 2 of 3 replicate wells versus the reference culture at FDR below 0.05. For a clone to be considered positive, significant expansion relative to all other tandem wells and an odds ratio above 5 were also required. CDR3 homology was measured as pairwise Levenshtein distance, computed with the stringdist R package after trimming three terminal residues from each end. Here the immuneACCESS table is served through TCRdb, limited to in-frame sequences with V and J called. Missing clones are a known gap in these copies; in checked studies unresolved V genes cover under half, and the rest lacks a known reason. The DNA gave D and trimming, while V, J and clone size come from that table. The sample records tens of thousands of clones, approximately 80% of which are singletons. The ten largest account for around 15% of the sample.

The CDR3 starts with the cysteine, ends with the phenylalanine, and has 13 residues. Kept here is only the CDR3 DNA, which spans 39 bases and is read in frame from base 1. For CDR1 and CDR2, the germline V gene lists SGHRS and YFSETQ. Trimming accounts for 0 bases at V and 7 bases at J, while the number of junction bases matched to no gene is 3. CD4+ T cells from unexposed donors were collected before the COVID-19 pandemic (2011-2018). The EasySep CD4+ T cell isolation kit was used to isolate CD4+ T cells once the cultures had run for 9 to 11 days. As cell numbers permitted, CD4+ T cells from unexposed donors were tested for reactivity to SARS-CoV-2 S and N and to four common cold coronavirus spike pools. PBMCs were cultured at some 2 million per well in IMDM supplemented with 5% human AB serum and 9 to 10 IU/ml IL-2. Half of the culture medium was replaced with fresh IL-2-containing medium on days 3 and 7. Each peptide culture condition was generally run in triplicate replicate wells. The leukapheresis product for the unexposed donors was obtained through commercial purchase. Ficoll-Paque PLUS gradient centrifugation was used to isolate PBMCs from either whole blood or leukapheresis product. PBMCs were either cryopreserved at -140°C or used fresh in the expansion assay. The QIAamp Micro DNA Kit was used to extract genomic DNA from the CD4+ T cells.

The V and J segments used are TRBV5-1 and TRBJ1-1; 7 bases in the junction line up with TRBD1. The TCR comes from a human donor in good health. Sequencing input: CD4+ T cells from PBMCs, cultured in vitro. The bases read TGCGCCAGCAGCTTGGAGGGGGCCGGTGAAGCTTTCTTT. Its amino acids are CASSLEGAGEAFF.